This T cell receptor (beta chain) emerged from a study of cytomegalovirus exposure and HLA in healthy donors. Points from the study as a whole: The study listed 164 cytomegalovirus-associated TCR beta chains. A few chains tied to CMV proved CMV antigen-specific in vitro.

In regard to this clone: The antigen is not known.

V was clipped by 5 bases and J by 2 bases; unmatched bases: 4. Germline V gives CDR1 MDHEN, CDR2 SYDVKM. The CDR3 is made up of 14 amino acids. The repertoire was sequenced with immunoSEQ multiplex PCR; TCRdb's copy has only in-frame clones and lacks some. The sample yields about 220,000 clones, around nine tenths seen once. V and J are TRBV28 and TRBJ1-2; the match to TRBD1 covers 8 bases. The sequence was obtained from a young woman in good health and CMV-seronegative. Sample: PBMCs. The CDR3 nucleotides are TGTGCCAGCAGTCACGGACAGGGAAACTATGGCTACACCTTC. Its protein product is CASSHGQGNYGYTF.